Listed below are T cell receptor beta chains from one sample, sequenced in a study of T cells in Graves' hyperthyroidism and ophthalmopathy. TCRdb passed the multiplex PCR reads through MiXCR, listing each CDR3 protein once. The repertoire consists of almost 250,000 distinct CDR3 sequences, with about 24% occurring once and the leading ten covering about 40%. The sample consisted of blood. The receptors come from a middle-aged woman with Graves' ophthalmopathy. Both conserved end residues are part of each CDR3. The order of the fields is J gene, clone size, D gene, V gene, CDR3 protein, CDR3 DNA. D genes are given only for firm matches. Clone size is not always given. Where it is, it says once, few, many or a class for expanded clones.

TRBJ2-2	many	-	TRBV6-1	CASSERAGDGTGELFF	TGTGCCAGCAGTGAGAGGGCAGGGGACGGCACCGGGGAGCTGTTTTTT
TRBJ2-7	-	-	TRBV28	CASRGGGGGNSYEQYF	TGTGCCAGCAGAGGAGGAGGAGGGGGAAACTCCTACGAGCAGTACTTC
TRBJ1-2	many	-	TRBV7-9	CASSLLYGYTF	TGTGCCAGCAGCCTATTATATGGCTACACCTTC
TRBJ1-1	-	TRBD1	TRBV6-1	CASDYQTGGTEAFF	TGTGCCAGCGACTATCAAACAGGGGGCACTGAAGCTTTCTTT
TRBJ2-5	-	-	TRBV25-1	CASSEWSSGGGAQETQYF	TGTGCCAGCAGTGAATGGAGTAGCGGAGGGGGGGCGCAAGAGACCCAGTACTTC
TRBJ1-5	many	-	TRBV28	CASKRGGSQNQPQHF	TGTGCCAGCAAACGCGGGGGGAGCCAAAATCAGCCCCAGCATTTT
TRBJ2-2	many	TRBD2	TRBV12-3/TRBV12-4	CASSLITSGATGELFF	TGTGCCAGCAGTTTAATAACTAGCGGGGCCACCGGGGAGCTGTTTTTT
TRBJ2-5	few	-	TRBV4-1	CASSQRRSETQYF	TGCGCCAGCAGCCAACGTCGGTCAGAGACCCAGTACTTC
TRBJ1-1	many	-	TRBV28	CASGAVRSTEAFF	TGTGCCAGCGGGGCGGTTCGGAGCACTGAAGCTTTCTTT
TRBJ1-5	-	-	TRBV20-1	CSAYVRLDQPQHF	TGCAGTGCCTATGTCCGCCTTGATCAGCCCCAGCATTTT
TRBJ1-2	-	-	TRBV7-2	CASTSRVGGYGYTF	TGTGCCAGCACCTCGAGGGTAGGGGGCTATGGCTACACCTTC
TRBJ1-5	many	-	TRBV20-1	CSAHDPQRGSNQPQHF	TGCAGTGCTCATGACCCACAGCGGGGGAGCAATCAGCCCCAGCATTTT
TRBJ2-2	-	-	TRBV19	CASSIDRYTGELFF	TGTGCCAGTAGTATCGACAGATACACCGGGGAGCTGTTTTTT
TRBJ1-1	many	TRBD1	TRBV6-1	CASSKQGELNTEAFF	TGTGCCAGCAGTAAACAGGGGGAGCTGAACACTGAAGCTTTCTTT
TRBJ2-5	many	-	TRBV7-3	CASSRDRMGTQYF	TGTGCCAGCAGCCGCGACAGAATGGGGACCCAGTACTTC
TRBJ2-1	many	-	TRBV6-5	CATNPGWVGNEQFF	TGTGCCACCAACCCAGGCTGGGTCGGCAATGAGCAGTTCTTC
TRBJ2-7	many	TRBD1	TRBV29-1	CSVFDGTAAYEQYF	TGCAGCGTTTTCGACGGGACAGCGGCCTACGAGCAGTACTTC
TRBJ2-5	few	-	TRBV30	CASGKTQETQYF	TGTGCCTCCGGGAAGACCCAAGAGACCCAGTACTTC
TRBJ2-7	-	TRBD2	TRBV7-2	CASSLVAGALHEQYF	TGTGCCAGCAGCTTAGTAGCGGGAGCCCTACACGAGCAGTACTTC
TRBJ2-5	many	TRBD1	TRBV29-1	CSVLGQGGETQYF	TGCAGCGTGCTGGGACAGGGAGGAGAGACCCAGTACTTC
TRBJ1-1	many	-	TRBV30	CAWSVYGRANTEAFF	TGTGCCTGGAGTGTATACGGGCGAGCGAACACTGAAGCTTTCTTT
TRBJ1-5	many	-	TRBV6-5	CASRQGGQPQHF	TGTGCCAGCAGACAGGGAGGTCAGCCCCAGCATTTT
TRBJ2-5	-	TRBD1	TRBV5-1	CASNPTGGGETQYF	TGCGCCAGCAACCCGACAGGGGGTGGAGAGACCCAGTACTTC
TRBJ1-1	-	TRBD1	TRBV11-2	CASSRGTGAIEAFF	TGTGCCAGCAGCCGCGGGACAGGGGCGATTGAAGCTTTCTTT
TRBJ2-7	-	-	TRBV12-3/TRBV12-4	CASSLSSTSYEQYF	TGTGCCAGCAGTTTGAGTTCCACATCCTACGAGCAGTACTTC
TRBJ2-7	many	TRBD2	TRBV27	CASSFSLGGREQYF	TGTGCCAGCAGTTTTTCCCTCGGCGGGAGGGAGCAGTACTTC
TRBJ1-2	many	-	TRBV20-1	CSTKRQYGYTF	TGCAGTACCAAGCGACAGTATGGCTACACCTTC